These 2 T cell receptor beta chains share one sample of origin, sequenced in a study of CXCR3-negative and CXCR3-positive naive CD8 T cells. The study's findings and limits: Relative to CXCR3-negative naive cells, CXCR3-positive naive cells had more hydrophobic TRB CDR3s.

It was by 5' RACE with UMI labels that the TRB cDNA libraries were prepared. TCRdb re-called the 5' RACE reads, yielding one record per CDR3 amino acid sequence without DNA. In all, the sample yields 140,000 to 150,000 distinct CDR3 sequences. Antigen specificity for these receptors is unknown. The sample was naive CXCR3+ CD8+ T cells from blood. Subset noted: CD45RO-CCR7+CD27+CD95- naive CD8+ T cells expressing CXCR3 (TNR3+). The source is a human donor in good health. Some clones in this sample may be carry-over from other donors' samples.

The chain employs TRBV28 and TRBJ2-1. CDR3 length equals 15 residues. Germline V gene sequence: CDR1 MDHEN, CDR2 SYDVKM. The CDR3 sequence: CASRLGVSSYNEQFF.

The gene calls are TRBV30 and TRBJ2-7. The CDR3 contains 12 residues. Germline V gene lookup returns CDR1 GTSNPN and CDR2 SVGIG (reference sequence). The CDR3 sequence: CAWSVIDYEQYF.